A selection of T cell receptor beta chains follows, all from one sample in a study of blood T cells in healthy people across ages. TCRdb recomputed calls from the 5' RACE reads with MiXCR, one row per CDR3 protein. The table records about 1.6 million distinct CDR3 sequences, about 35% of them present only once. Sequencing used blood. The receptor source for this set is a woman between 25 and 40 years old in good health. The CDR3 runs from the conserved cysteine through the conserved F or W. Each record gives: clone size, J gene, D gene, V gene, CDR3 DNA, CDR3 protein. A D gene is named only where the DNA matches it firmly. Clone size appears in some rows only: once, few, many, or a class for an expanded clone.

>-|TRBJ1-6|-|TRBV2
TGTGCCGGCAGGGGTATCCGGGGGCTTTCACCCCTCCACTTT
CAGRGIRGLSPLHF
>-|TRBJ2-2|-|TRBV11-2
TGTGCCAGCAGCTTAATGGGAGCCGGGGAGCTGTTTTTT
CASSLMGAGELFF
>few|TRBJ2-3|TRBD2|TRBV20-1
TGCAGTGCTCTAAGGACTAGCGGGAGTTTTAGATCGGGAGATACGCAGTATTTT
CSALRTSGSFRSGDTQYF
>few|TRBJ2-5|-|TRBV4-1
TGCGCCAGCAGCCAAGAGGCGGGACAAGAGACCCAGTACTTC
CASSQEAGQETQYF
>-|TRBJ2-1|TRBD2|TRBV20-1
TGCAGTGCCAGGACTAGCGGGATAGGAGAGCAGTTCTTC
CSARTSGIGEQFF
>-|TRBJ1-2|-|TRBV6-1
TGTGCCAGCAGTGAACGGCTCGCTAACTATGGCTACACCTTC
CASSERLANYGYTF
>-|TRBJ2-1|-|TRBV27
TGTGCCAGCAGTTCGACAGTTAGAAGTGAGCAGTTCTTC
CASSSTVRSEQFF
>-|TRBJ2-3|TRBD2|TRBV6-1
TGTGCCAGCAGTGCACTAGCGGGAGGGCCAGGAGTAGATACGCAGTATTTT
CASSALAGGPGVDTQYF
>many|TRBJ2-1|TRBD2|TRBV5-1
TGCGCCAGCAGCGAGCGGACTAGCGGGACCAAGCAGTTCTTC
CASSERTSGTKQFF
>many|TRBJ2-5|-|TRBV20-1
TGCAGTGCTAGAGATCGAATAACCCAAGAGACCCAGTACTTC
CSARDRITQETQYF
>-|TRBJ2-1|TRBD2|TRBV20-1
TGCAGTGCCCTAGGGACTAGCGGGAGCCTCTACAATGAGCAGTTCTTC
CSALGTSGSLYNEQFF
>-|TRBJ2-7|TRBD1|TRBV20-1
TGCAGCATCGTCCGGAGGGACAGGGGCGAGCAGTACTTC
CSIVRRDRGEQYF
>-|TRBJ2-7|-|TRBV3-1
TGTGCCAGCAGCCACTACAGCTACGAGCAGTACTTC
CASSHYSYEQYF
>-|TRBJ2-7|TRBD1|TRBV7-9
TGTGCCGGCAGCTCTACAGGGGCCAGCTCCTACGAGCAGTACTTC
CAGSSTGASSYEQYF
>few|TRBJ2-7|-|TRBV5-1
TGCGCCAGCAGCTTGTACGGGGCAGGCTACGAGCAGTACTTC
CASSLYGAGYEQYF
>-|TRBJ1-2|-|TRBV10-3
TGTGCCATCAGGGAGGGCCTTAGCTATGGCTACACCTTC
CAIREGLSYGYTF
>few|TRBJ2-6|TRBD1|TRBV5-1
TGCGCCAGCAGCTTGGTAGGGACAGTTTCTGGGGCCAACGTCCTGACTTTC
CASSLVGTVSGANVLTF
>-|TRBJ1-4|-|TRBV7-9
TGTGCCAGCAGCTCCTCCTGGGGGTACGGTAATGAAGAACTGTTTTTT
CASSSSWGYGNEELFF
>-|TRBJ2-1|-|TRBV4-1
TGCGCCAGCAGCCGAATCAGCCCAGGCAATGAGCAGTTCTTC
CASSRISPGNEQFF
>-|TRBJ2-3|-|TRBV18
TGTGCCAGCCCACCCTCCGGTGGCACAGATACGCAGTATTTT
CASPPSGGTDTQYF
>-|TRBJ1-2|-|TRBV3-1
TGTGCCAGCAGCCACCATGACAGGTTGGGCTATGGCTACACCTTC
CASSHHDRLGYGYTF
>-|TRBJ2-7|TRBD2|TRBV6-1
TGTGCCAGCATGGGCGACGGACTAGCGGGAGGCTCCTACGAGCAGTACTTC
CASMGDGLAGGSYEQYF
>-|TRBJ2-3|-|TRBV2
TGTGCCAGCAGTGTGCGGGGGCGGGATACGCAGTATTTT
CASSVRGRDTQYF
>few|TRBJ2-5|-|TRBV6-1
TGTGCCAGCAGGCAAGGACAGGCGGGGCAAGAGACCCAGTACTTC
CASRQGQAGQETQYF
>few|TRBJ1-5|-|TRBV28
TGTGCCAGCAGCAAGAGAGGCCGAGGTAGCAATCAGCCCCAGCATTTT
CASSKRGRGSNQPQHF
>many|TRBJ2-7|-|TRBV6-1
TGTGCCAGCACTCAAACCCGGGACGTCCGGGACACCCGCTTC
CASTQTRDVRDTRF
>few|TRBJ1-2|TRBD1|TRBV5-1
TGCGCCAGCAGCCAGACAGGGGGCGCGGGGTATGGCTACACCTTC
CASSQTGGAGYGYTF
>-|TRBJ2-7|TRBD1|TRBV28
TGTGCCAGCAGTAACCCACAGGGGGCCGCGGACGAGCAGTACTTC
CASSNPQGAADEQYF
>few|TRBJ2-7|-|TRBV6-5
TGTGCCAGCAGTCGCTGGTCTGTCGGAGAGCAGTACTTC
CASSRWSVGEQYF
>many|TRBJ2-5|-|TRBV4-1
TGCGCCAGCAGCCAGGGGGCCTACGAGACCCAGTACTTC
CASSQGAYETQYF
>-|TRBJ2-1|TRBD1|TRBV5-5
TGTGCCAGCAGCTTGGGACAGGGGAGGCGTGAGCAGTTCTTC
CASSLGQGRREQFF
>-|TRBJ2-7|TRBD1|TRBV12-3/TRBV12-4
TGTGCCAGCACCACGGACAGGCGCTCCTACGAGCAGTACTTC
CASTTDRRSYEQYF
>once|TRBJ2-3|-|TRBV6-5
TGTGCCAGCAATTACTCAGGGGCTATCGCTAGCACAGATACGCAGTATTTT
CASNYSGAIASTDTQYF
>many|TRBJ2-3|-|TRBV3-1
TGTGCCAGCAGCCAAGTGACCGGAGATACGCAGTATTTT
CASSQVTGDTQYF
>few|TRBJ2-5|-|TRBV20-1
TGCAGTGCTAGAGATCTGTTTGTAAGGGGTGAGACCCAGTACTTC
CSARDLFVRGETQYF
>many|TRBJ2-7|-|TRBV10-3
TGTGCCATCAGTGGAAAAAACTACGAGCAGTACTTC
CAISGKNYEQYF
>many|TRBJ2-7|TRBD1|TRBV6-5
TGTGCCAGCGGACAGGGACTCTCCTACGAGCAGTACTTC
CASGQGLSYEQYF
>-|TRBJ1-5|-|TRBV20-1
TGCAGTGCTCCCCCTGTATCCGGGGGGAATCAGCCCCAGCATTTT
CSAPPVSGGNQPQHF